This passage covers 26 T cell receptor beta chains from one sample sequenced in a study of spatial heterogeneity in lung cancer. TCRdb analysed the 5' RACE reads with MiXCR anew, one entry per CDR3 protein. The sample carries around 4,000 distinct CDR3 sequences, about 21% recorded once. Time point noted: sample taken at primary tumor resection. Researchers sequenced whole RNA taken from tumor, nontumor lung or frozen PBMC without sorting. The material was normal lung tissue next to the tumor, obtained at surgery. These receptors came from a female donor with early-stage non-small cell lung cancer.

By share of the sample, this clonotype is medium-sized. Little can be read into the size of this beta chain, an off-target read in a library designed for alpha chains. The V call is TRBV25-1, the J call TRBJ2-2, with D unresolved. CDR1 and CDR2 from the germline V gene are MGHDK and SYGVNS. Between the trimmed V and J ends, which lost 4 bases and 4 bases, there was a span of 10 bases. This CDR3 has 14 amino acids. CDR3 protein: CASSVLGRTGELFF. The CDR3 DNA is TGTGCCAGCAGTGTCTTAGGACGCACCGGGGAGCTGTTTTTT. Using reference TRBV25-1 and TRBJ2-2 for the parts outside the CDR3, the full variable domain is EADIYQTPRYLVIGTGKKITLECSQTMGHDKMYWYQQDPGMELHLIHYSYGVNSTEKGDLSSESTVSRIRTEHFPLTLESARPSHTSQYLCASSVLGRTGELFFGEGSRLTVL.

In this sample, this clonotype turned up many times. Because the library targeted alpha chains, this beta chain is an off-target read whose size means little. This sequence joins TRBV20-1 and TRBJ2-3, with D perhaps matching TRBD1 or TRBD2 (5 bases each). The germline gives CDR1 DFQATT, CDR2 SNEGSKA (reference sequence). V was trimmed by 3 bases and J by 4 bases, leaving 11 bases between them. There are 13 residues in the CDR3. The CDR3 DNA sequence: TGCAGTGCTAGGGGGACCACATCAGATACGCAGTATTTT. It codes for CSARGTTSDTQYF.

This clonotype rates as medium-sized. This beta chain is a stray sequence in a library constructed for alpha chains; its clone size is not meaningful. The rearrangement links TRBV25-1 to TRBJ2-7; D is perhaps TRBD2 (5 bases). Germline assignment: CDR1 MGHDK and CDR2 SYGVNS. V was pared by 3 bases and J by 3 bases, with 12 bases between. The CDR3 loop spans 14 amino acids. The CDR3: CASSEISGVYEQYF. In DNA form, the CDR3 reads TGTGCCAGCAGTGAGATAAGCGGTGTCTACGAGCAGTACTTC.

This clonotype has at least ten counts. In a library made to pick up alpha chains, this beta chain is a stray read with a size that means little. The chain links TRBV5-1 to TRBJ1-4, with TRBD1 as a possible D gene (5 bases). The CDR3 is made up of 15 amino acids. Trimming left V 1 base short and J 13 bases short, with 20 bases between. CDR1 and CDR2 (germline): SGHRS, YFSETQ. CDR3 amino acids: CASSLKGQGDSPLFF. As DNA, the CDR3 is TGCGCCAGCAGCTTGAAAGGACAAGGAGATTCCCCACTGTTTTTT.

A word on this clonotype: This beta chain is a stray read from a library made for alpha chains; its abundance is not meaningful. V gene TRBV20-1 combines with J gene TRBJ2-7, with D maybe TRBD1 (6 bases). The CDR3 covers 15 residues. Trimming stripped 3 bases from V and 1 base from J, with 16 bases between. Looked up from germline, CDR1 is DFQATT and CDR2 is SNEGSKA (reference sequence). In nucleotides, the CDR3 is TGCAGTGCTAGCTTACCGGACGGACAGTCCTACGAGCAGTACTTC. Protein: CSASLPDGQSYEQYF.

This clonotype is judged medium-sized. This beta chain came through as a stray read in a library set up for alpha chains, and its size says little. J is TRBJ2-3 and V is TRBV27, with 7 bases matching TRBD1. Germline V lookup: CDR1 MNHEY, CDR2 SMNVEV (reference sequence). The CDR3 consists of 15 residues. Trimming cost V 3 bases and J 2 bases; bases outside gene matches: 5. The CDR3 DNA sequence: TGTGCCAGCAGTTTTTCCGGGACAGTCACAGATACGCAGTATTTT. Protein sequence: CASSFSGTVTDTQYF.

This clonotype came up many times. This beta chain turned up in a library designed for alpha chains; as an off-target read, its abundance says little. This chain joins TRBV27 and TRBJ1-6, with D possibly being TRBD1 (6 bases). The CDR3 is 15 residues long. In germline, CDR1 is MNHEY, CDR2 SMNVEV (reference sequence). V shed 6 bases and J shed 5 bases, with 14 bases lying between them. The DNA of the CDR3 is TGTGCCAGCAGGGGTATCAGGGGAAATAATTCACCCCTCCACTTT. Translation gives CASRGIRGNNSPLHF.

Turning to this clonotype: The library was designed around alpha chains, so this beta chain is a stray read whose abundance carries little weight. The chain uses TRBV12-3 or TRBV12-4 and TRBJ2-2; D is ambiguous. Trimming took 4 bases from V and 2 from J, leaving 5 bases between them. The CDR3 covers 13 residues. CDR3 in DNA: TGTGCCAGCAGTTCCCACAACACCGGGGAGCTGTTTTTT. Amino acid sequence: CASSSHNTGELFF.

In regard to this clonotype: A library prepared for alpha chains yielded this beta chain as an off-target read; its size is of little meaning. Here the CDR3 reads CSARGGGLAQYF. In nucleotides, the CDR3 is TGCAGTGCTAGAGGAGGGGGACTAGCGCAGTATTTT. J is TRBJ2-3 and V is TRBV20-1; TRBD2 aligns across 8 bases. The J segment lost 10 bases and the V segment lost 1 base, leaving 4 bases of the junction unmatched. CDR3 length: 12 residues. CDR1 is DFQATT and CDR2 is SNEGSKA in the germline V gene (reference sequence).

This clonotype is medium-sized within its sample. This beta chain is an off-target read within a library intended for alpha chains, so its frequency means little. V usage is TRBV20-1 and J usage is TRBJ2-5; 7 positions match TRBD2. The CDR3 runs to 15 residues. Germline loops: CDR1 DFQATT, CDR2 SNEGSKA (reference sequence). V lost 2 bases to trimming and J lost 5 bases; unmatched junction nucleotides: 11. CDR3 sequence (DNA): TGCAGTGCTAGATCAGCGGGGACTTTCTGGGAGACCCAGTACTTC. Protein: CSARSAGTFWETQYF.

This clonotype is deemed medium-sized (0.01 to 0.1%). This beta chain is a stray sequence in a library constructed for alpha chains; its clone size is not meaningful. The chain employs TRBV7-3 and TRBJ1-6; the D gene is possibly TRBD1 (6 bases). The ends were cut back, 2 bases at V and 10 bases at J, with 9 bases in the middle. The germline CDR1 and CDR2 sequences are SGHTA and FQGTGA. CDR3 size: 13 residues. In DNA form, the CDR3 reads TGTGCCAGCAGCTTAGGGGGCTTCTCACCCCTCCACTTT. This sequence encodes CASSLGGFSPLHF. Variable domain in full (rest from reference TRBV7-3 and TRBJ1-6): GAGVSQTPSNKVTEKGKYVELRCDPISGHTALYWYRQSLGQGPEFLIYFQGTGAADDSGLPNDRFFAVRPEGSVSTLKIQRTERGDSAVYLCASSLGGFSPLHFGNGTRLTVT.

This clonotype was detected many times. This beta chain came through as a stray read in a library set up for alpha chains, and its size says little. The chain has TRBV19 and TRBJ1-2; D may be TRBD1 (5 bases). The CDR3 runs to 14 residues. Trimming took off 4 bases at V and 5 bases at J, with 14 bases between the two ends. CDR1 LNHDA and CDR2 SQIVND come from the germline V gene (reference sequence). The CDR3 spells CASSTPGQEYGYTF. For the CDR3, the DNA is TGTGCCAGTAGTACCCCGGGGCAGGAGTATGGCTACACCTTC. The whole variable domain, remainder taken from reference TRBV19 and TRBJ1-2, is DGGITQSPKYLFRKEGQNVTLSCEQNLNHDAMYWYRQDPGQGLRLIYYSQIVNDFQKGDIAEGYSVSREKKESFPLTVTSAQKNPTAFYLCASSTPGQEYGYTFGSGTRLTVV.

As concerns this clonotype: This beta chain is an unintended read in a library built for alpha chains; its size means little. The rearrangement uses TRBV5-1 and TRBJ2-7; a weak D match, TRBD1 (6 bases). Trimming pared 5 bases from V and 4 bases from J, leaving 10 bases between. The CDR3 loop spans 12 amino acids. Germline assignment: CDR1 SGHRS and CDR2 YFSETQ. CDR3 protein: CASRMGAYEQYF. The CDR3 nucleotides are TGCGCCAGCAGGATGGGGGCGTACGAGCAGTACTTC. Combining the CDR3 with reference TRBV5-1 and TRBJ2-7 gives the whole variable domain KAGVTQTPRYLIKTRGQQVTLSCSPISGHRSVSWYQQTPGQGLQFLFEYFSETQRNKGNFPGRFSGRQFSNSRSEMNVSTLELGDSALYLCASRMGAYEQYFGPGTRLTVT.

Regarding this clonotype: A library made for alpha chains picked up this beta chain off target, so its size means little. The chain combines TRBV2 with TRBJ2-1; 8 bases fit TRBD2. The CDR3 has 14 amino acids. The V gene's germline CDR1 is SNHLY and CDR2 FYNNEI. V gave up 4 bases and J gave up 8 bases; unmatched junction bases: 7. CDR3 amino acids: CASSGLAGSHEQFF. The CDR3 DNA follows: TGTGCCAGCAGTGGTCTAGCGGGTTCGCATGAGCAGTTCTTC.

This clonotype came up a few times. Since the library was made to target alpha chains, this beta chain is a stray read and its abundance is not meaningful. The rearrangement joins TRBV9 to TRBJ2-4, with D uncertain. CDR1 is SGDLS and CDR2 is YYNGEE in the germline V gene. Trimming removed 3 bases at V and 0 bases at J, with 7 bases between. CDR3 length: 14 amino acids. CDR3 protein: CASSGQLAKNIQYF. The CDR3 DNA reads TGTGCCAGCAGCGGGCAACTAGCCAAAAACATTCAGTACTTC.

This clonotype rates as medium-sized. As an off-target read in a library built for alpha chains, this beta chain has a frequency of little significance. The chain combines TRBV28 with TRBJ1-4, with 10 positions matching TRBD1. Germline V gene lookup returns CDR1 MDHEN and CDR2 SYDVKM. J lost 7 bases, V lost 5 bases, and 7 bases had no gene match. The CDR3 extends over 15 amino acids. CDR3 region: CASSLTGTGVEKLFF. The CDR3 DNA reads as TGTGCCAGCAGTCTGACCGGGACAGGGGTTGAAAAACTGTTTTTT.

This clonotype was counted a few times. This beta chain represents an off-target read in a library built for alpha chains; its size is of limited meaning. The chain uses TRBV6-2 or TRBV6-3 and TRBJ1-5; TRBD1 matches 7 bases. The CDR3 covers 16 residues. Germline V gene data show CDR1 as MNHEY and CDR2 as SVGEGT. V dropped 4 bases and J dropped 5; count of bases not matched to a gene: 11. DNA of the CDR3: TGTGCCAGCAGTTGGCAACCGGGACAGCCTTATCAGCCCCAGCATTTT. It yields the protein CASSWQPGQPYQPQHF.

By frequency in the sample, this clonotype is medium-sized. This beta chain was picked up by a library intended for alpha chains and is off target, so its count carries little meaning. J is TRBJ1-2 and V is TRBV12-3 or TRBV12-4, with a weak D call TRBD1 (6 bases). Trimming shortened V by 2 bases and J by 4 bases, and 14 bases separated the two germline ends. The CDR3 is 15 residues long. The CDR3 DNA is TGTGCCAGCAGTTTAAATGGGCAGGGGCCCTATGGCTACACCTTC. It is translated as CASSLNGQGPYGYTF.

This clonotype is deemed medium-sized. Because the library targeted alpha chains, this beta chain is an off-target read whose size means little. The V and J genes are TRBV19 and TRBJ1-5; 10 bases line up with TRBD1. CDR3 length equals 15 residues. The V gene's germline CDR1 is LNHDA and CDR2 SQIVND (reference sequence). V was clipped by 9 bases and J by 3 bases; unmatched bases: 8. DNA for the CDR3: TGTGCCAGGATCCCGGACAGGGGGGACAATCAGCCCCAGCATTTT. It is translated as CARIPDRGDNQPQHF. The full variable domain, its missing parts supplied by reference TRBV19 and TRBJ1-5, is DGGITQSPKYLFRKEGQNVTLSCEQNLNHDAMYWYRQDPGQGLRLIYYSQIVNDFQKGDIAEGYSVSREKKESFPLTVTSAQKNPTAFYLCARIPDRGDNQPQHFGDGTRLSIL.

Comment on this clonotype: The library was built for alpha chains, so this beta chain is an off-target read and its size means little. This chain joins TRBV6-2 or TRBV6-3 and TRBJ1-1; the D gene is possibly TRBD1 (5 bases). Trimming pared 7 bases from V and 0 bases from J, leaving 18 bases between. The CDR3 spans 16 residues. Per germline, CDR1 MNHEY and CDR2 SVGEGT. CDR3 nucleotide sequence: TGTGCCAGCACCCCGCGGGGGTCATCAATGAACACTGAAGCTTTCTTT. Translated, it gives CASTPRGSSMNTEAFF.

Sample share makes this clonotype medium-sized. The library was designed around alpha chains, so this beta chain is a stray read whose abundance carries little weight. V gene TRBV2 combines with J gene TRBJ2-3, with 7 positions matching TRBD2. This CDR3 comprises 16 residues. V was clipped by 1 base and J by 2 bases; unmatched bases: 6. Looked up from germline, CDR1 is SNHLY and CDR2 is FYNNEI. The CDR3 reads CASSEGSGTNTDTQYF. In nucleotides, the CDR3 is TGTGCCAGCAGTGAAGGAAGCGGGACCAACACAGATACGCAGTATTTT.

This clonotype is termed medium-sized. Since the library was made to target alpha chains, this beta chain is a stray read and its abundance is not meaningful. V and J are TRBV9 and TRBJ2-2, with D possibly matching TRBD2 (5 bases). Germline-derived CDR1 and CDR2 are SGDLS and YYNGEE. V lost 4 bases and J 0 bases, leaving 10 bases between the germline ends. CDR3 length equals 15 residues. The CDR3 coding sequence is TGTGCCAGCAGCCCGAGCGGACCGAACACCGGGGAGCTGTTTTTT. Translation gives CASSPSGPNTGELFF.

This clonotype was recorded at least ten times. This beta chain is an off-target read within a library intended for alpha chains, so its frequency means little. The chain uses TRBV6-1 and TRBJ2-3; D call uncertain. The germline V gene has CDR1 MNHNS and CDR2 SASEGT. This CDR3 is built from 11 residues. Trimming cost V 4 bases and J 7 bases, with 6 bases left between them. CDR3 region: CASSVGYTQYF. As DNA, the CDR3 is TGTGCCAGCAGTGTAGGGTATACGCAGTATTTT.

This clonotype has a handful of counts. Since the library was made to target alpha chains, this beta chain is a stray read and its abundance is not meaningful. The gene calls are TRBV20-1 and TRBJ1-5, with D possibly being TRBD1 (5 bases). Trimming cost V 3 bases and J 4 bases, with 13 bases left between them. This CDR3 has 14 amino acids. Looked up from germline, CDR1 is DFQATT and CDR2 is SNEGSKA (reference sequence). CDR3 loop: CSARDRGPNQPQHF. DNA of the CDR3: TGCAGTGCTAGGGACCGGGGCCCGAATCAGCCCCAGCATTTT.

This clonotype was counted at least ten times. The size of this beta chain means little, since it is a stray read in a library made for alpha chains. The chain carries TRBV20-1 and TRBJ2-1; 12 positions match TRBD2. The germline gives CDR1 DFQATT, CDR2 SNEGSKA (reference sequence). The CDR3 sequence is 15 residues long. V trimming: 3 bases; J trimming: 6 bases; junction bases outside the gene matches: 6. For the CDR3, the DNA is TGCAGTGCTAGTCCTCTAGCGGGAGGGCCCAATGAGCAGTTCTTC. Its protein product is CSASPLAGGPNEQFF.

By share, this clonotype counts as medium-sized (0.01 to 0.1%). The size of this beta chain means little, since it is a stray read in a library made for alpha chains. The V and J genes are TRBV7-2 and TRBJ2-1; TRBD1 matches at 8 bases. CDR1 and CDR2 from the germline V gene are SGHTA and FQGNSA. This CDR3 contains 14 residues. V gave up 3 bases and J gave up 5 bases; unmatched junction bases: 3. The CDR3 bases are TGTGCCAGCAGCTTCAGGGGGCCCCACAATGAGCAGTTCTTC. This translates into CASSFRGPHNEQFF.